This entry concerns a single TCR beta chain. Its specificity is unknown. The method, 5' RACE with UMI labels, was used to prepare the TRB cDNA libraries. Reprocessing the 5' RACE reads, TCRdb reports a single entry for every CDR3 protein and omits DNA. This repertoire includes 45,000 to 55,000 distinct CDR3 sequences. Germline assignment: CDR1 SGHDN and CDR2 FVKESK. The length of the CDR3 is 16 residues. The data belong to a study of CXCR3-negative and CXCR3-positive naive CD8 T cells. Overall study results and limits: For naive cells, CXCR3-negative and CXCR3-positive subsets had similar TRBV-TRBJ usage; for memory cells, usage differed. Both naive subsets showed comparably high diversity, and memory CD8+ cells showed much lower diversity. Both naive subsets carried similar amounts of surface CD5, so TCR strength was inferred from TRB CDR3 properties.

Sequencing was done on a sample of memory CD8+ T cells from blood. The receptor's source is a human donor in good health. Some clones in this sample may be carry-over from other donors' samples. This rearrangement joins TRBV14 to TRBJ1-1; TCRdb picks TRBD1, but there is no DNA to check that call. The CDR3 loop reads CASSLISTGGNTEAFF.